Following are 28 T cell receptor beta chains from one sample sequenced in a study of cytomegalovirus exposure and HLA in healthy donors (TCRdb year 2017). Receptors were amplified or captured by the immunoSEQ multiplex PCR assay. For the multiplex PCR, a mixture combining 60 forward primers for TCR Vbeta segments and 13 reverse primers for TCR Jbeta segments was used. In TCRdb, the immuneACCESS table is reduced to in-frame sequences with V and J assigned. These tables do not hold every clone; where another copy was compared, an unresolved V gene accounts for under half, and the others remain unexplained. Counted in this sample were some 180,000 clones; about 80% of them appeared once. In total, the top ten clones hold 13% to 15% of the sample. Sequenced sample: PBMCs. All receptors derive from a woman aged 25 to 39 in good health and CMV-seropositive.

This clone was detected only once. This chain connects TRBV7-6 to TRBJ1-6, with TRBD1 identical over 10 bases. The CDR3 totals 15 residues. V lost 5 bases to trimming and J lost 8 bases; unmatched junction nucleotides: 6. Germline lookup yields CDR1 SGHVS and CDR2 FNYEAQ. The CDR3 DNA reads TGTGCCAGCAGCCTCGCCGGGACAGGGGATTCACCCCTCCACTTT. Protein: CASSLAGTGDSPLHF.

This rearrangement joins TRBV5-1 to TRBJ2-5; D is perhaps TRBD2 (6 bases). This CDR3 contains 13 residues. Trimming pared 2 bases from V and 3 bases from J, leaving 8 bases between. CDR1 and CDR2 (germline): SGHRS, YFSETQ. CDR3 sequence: CASSFAGKETQYF. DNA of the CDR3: TGCGCCAGCAGCTTTGCGGGGAAAGAGACCCAGTACTTC.

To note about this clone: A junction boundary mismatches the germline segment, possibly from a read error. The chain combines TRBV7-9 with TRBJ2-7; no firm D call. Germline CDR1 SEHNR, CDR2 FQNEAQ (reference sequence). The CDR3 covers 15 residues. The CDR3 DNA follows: TGTTCCAGCAGCTTAGTTTTGGCAGGATTATACGAGCAGTACTTC. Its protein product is CSSSLVLAGLYEQYF. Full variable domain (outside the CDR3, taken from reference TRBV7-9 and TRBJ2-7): DTGVSQNPRHKITKRGQNVTFRCDPISEHNRLYWYRQTLGQGPEFLTYFQNEAQLEKSRLLSDRFSAERPKGSFSTLEIQRTEQGDSAMYLCSSSLVLAGLYEQYFGPGTRLTVT.

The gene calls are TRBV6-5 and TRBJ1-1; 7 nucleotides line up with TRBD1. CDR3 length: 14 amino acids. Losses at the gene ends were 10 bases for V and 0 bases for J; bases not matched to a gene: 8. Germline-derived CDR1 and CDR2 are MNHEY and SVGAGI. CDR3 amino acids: CATTVGQLNTEAFF. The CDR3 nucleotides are TGTGCCACTACCGTGGGACAGTTGAACACTGAAGCTTTCTTT.

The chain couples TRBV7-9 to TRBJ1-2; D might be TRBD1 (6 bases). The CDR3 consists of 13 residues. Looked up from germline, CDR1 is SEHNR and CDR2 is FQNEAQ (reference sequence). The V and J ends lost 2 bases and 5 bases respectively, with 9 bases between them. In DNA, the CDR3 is TGTGCCAGCAGCTTATCTACAGGGTATGGCTACACCTTC. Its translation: CASSLSTGYGYTF.

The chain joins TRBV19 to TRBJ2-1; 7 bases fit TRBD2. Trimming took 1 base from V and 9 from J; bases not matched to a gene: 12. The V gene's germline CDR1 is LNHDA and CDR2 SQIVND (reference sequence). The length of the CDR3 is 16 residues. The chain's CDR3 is CASSIVSTLLASEQFF. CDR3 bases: TGTGCCAGTAGTATAGTGTCTACCCTACTAGCGAGTGAGCAGTTCTTC.

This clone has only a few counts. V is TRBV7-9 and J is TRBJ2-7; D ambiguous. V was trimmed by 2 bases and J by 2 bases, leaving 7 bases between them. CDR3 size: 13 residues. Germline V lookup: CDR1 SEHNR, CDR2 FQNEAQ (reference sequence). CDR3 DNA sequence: TGTGCCAGCAGCTTACGAGAGACCTACGAGCAGTACTTC. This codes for CASSLRETYEQYF.

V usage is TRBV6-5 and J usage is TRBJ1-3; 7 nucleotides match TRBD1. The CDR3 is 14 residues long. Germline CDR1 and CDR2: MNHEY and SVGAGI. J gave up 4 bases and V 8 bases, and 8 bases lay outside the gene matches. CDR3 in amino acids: CASATGQSGNTIYF. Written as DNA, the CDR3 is TGTGCCAGCGCGACGGGACAGTCAGGAAACACCATATATTTT.

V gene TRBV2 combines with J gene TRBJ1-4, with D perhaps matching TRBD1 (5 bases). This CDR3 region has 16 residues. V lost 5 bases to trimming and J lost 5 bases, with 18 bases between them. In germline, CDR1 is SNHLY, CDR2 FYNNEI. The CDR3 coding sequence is TGTGCCAGCAGTTGGCTCCGCCAGGGTAACAATGAAAAACTGTTTTTT. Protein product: CASSWLRQGNNEKLFF.

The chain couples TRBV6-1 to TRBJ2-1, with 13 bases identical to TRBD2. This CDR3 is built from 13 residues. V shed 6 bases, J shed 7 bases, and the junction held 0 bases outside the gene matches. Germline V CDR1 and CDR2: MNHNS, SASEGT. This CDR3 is CASRTSGGNEQFF. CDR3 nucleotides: TGTGCCAGCAGGACTAGCGGGGGGAATGAGCAGTTCTTC.

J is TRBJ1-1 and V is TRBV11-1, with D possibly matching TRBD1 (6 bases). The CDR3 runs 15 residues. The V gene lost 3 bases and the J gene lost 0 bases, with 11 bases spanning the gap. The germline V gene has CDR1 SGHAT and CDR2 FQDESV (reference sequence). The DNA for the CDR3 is TGTGCCAGCAGCTTCGGACAGACAATGAACACTGAAGCTTTCTTT. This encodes CASSFGQTMNTEAFF.

The CDR3 loop reads CAIQDRAAYEQYF. CDR3 in DNA: TGCGCCATCCAGGACAGGGCAGCCTACGAGCAGTACTTC. The chain has TRBV10-2 and TRBJ2-7, with 8 bases that match TRBD1. This CDR3 is 13 amino acids long. V gave up 10 bases and J gave up 2 bases; unmatched junction bases: 7. The germline CDR1 and CDR2 sequences are WSHSY and SAAADI.

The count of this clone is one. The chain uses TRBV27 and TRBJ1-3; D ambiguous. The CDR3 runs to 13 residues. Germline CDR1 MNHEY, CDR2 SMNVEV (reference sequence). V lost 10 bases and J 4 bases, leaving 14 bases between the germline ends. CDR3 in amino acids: CATMFWSGNTIYF. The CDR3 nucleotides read TGTGCCACCATGTTTTGGAGCGGAAACACCATATATTTT.

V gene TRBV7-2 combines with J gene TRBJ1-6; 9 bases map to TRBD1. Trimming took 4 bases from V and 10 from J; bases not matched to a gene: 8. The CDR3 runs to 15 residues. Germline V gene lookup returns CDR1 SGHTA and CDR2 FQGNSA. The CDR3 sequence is CASSSGQGTGSPLHF. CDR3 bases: TGTGCCAGCAGCTCCGGACAGGGGACGGGCTCACCCCTCCACTTT.

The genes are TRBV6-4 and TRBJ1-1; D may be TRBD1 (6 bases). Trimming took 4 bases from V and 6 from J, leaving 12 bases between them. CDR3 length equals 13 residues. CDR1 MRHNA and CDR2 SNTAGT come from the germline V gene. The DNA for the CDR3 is TGTGCCAGCAGTGCGGGGGGGCGGGCTGAAGCTTTCTTT. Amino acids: CASSAGGRAEAFF.

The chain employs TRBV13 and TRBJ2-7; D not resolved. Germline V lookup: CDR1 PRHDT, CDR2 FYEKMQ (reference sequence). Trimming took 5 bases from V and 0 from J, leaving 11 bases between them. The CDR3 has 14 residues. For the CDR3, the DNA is TGTGCCAGCAGCCGACCAGGTTCCTCCTACGAGCAGTACTTC. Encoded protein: CASSRPGSSYEQYF. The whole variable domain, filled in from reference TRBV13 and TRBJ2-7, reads AAGVIQSPRHLIKEKRETATLKCYPIPRHDTVYWYQQGPGQDPQFLISFYEKMQSDKGSIPDRFSAQQFSDYHSELNMSSLELGDSALYFCASSRPGSSYEQYFGPGTRLTVT.

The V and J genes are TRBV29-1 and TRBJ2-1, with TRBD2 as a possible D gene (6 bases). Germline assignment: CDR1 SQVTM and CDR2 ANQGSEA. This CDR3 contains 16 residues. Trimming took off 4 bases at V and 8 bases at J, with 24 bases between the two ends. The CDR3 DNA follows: TGCAGCGTTGTAGCCCGAGCCGGAGGGGTATATGATGAGCAGTTCTTC. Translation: CSVVARAGGVYDEQFF.

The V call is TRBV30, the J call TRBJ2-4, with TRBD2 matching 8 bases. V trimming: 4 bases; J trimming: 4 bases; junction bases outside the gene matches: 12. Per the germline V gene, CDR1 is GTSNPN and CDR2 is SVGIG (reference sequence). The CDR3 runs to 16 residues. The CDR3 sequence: CAWNSGMLNKKNIQYF. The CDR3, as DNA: TGTGCCTGGAATAGCGGGATGCTTAACAAAAAAAACATTCAGTACTTC. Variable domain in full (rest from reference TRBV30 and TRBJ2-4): SQTIHQWPATLVQPVGSPLSLECTVEGTSNPNLYWYRQAAGRGLQLLFYSVGIGQISSEVPQNLSASRPQDRQFILSSKKLLLSDSGFYLCAWNSGMLNKKNIQYFGAGTRLSVL.

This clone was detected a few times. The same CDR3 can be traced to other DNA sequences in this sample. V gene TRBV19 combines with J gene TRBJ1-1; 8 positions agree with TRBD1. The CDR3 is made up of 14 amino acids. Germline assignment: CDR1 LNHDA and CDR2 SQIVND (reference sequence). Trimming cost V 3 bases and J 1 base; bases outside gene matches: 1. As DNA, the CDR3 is TGTGCCAGTAGTATTACAGGGGGGAACACTGAAGCTTTCTTT. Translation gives CASSITGGNTEAFF.

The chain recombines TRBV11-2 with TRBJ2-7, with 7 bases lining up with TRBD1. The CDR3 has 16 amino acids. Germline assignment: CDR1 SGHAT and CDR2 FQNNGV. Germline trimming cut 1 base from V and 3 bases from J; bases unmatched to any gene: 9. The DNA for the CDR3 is TGTGCCAGCAGCTTAGGCCCAGGGGGTACGAACTACGAGCAGTACTTC. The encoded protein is CASSLGPGGTNYEQYF.

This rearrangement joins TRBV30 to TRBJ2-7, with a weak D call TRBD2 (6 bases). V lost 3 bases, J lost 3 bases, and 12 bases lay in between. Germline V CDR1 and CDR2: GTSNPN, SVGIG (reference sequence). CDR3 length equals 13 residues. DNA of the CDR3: TGTGCCTGGAGGGGAGGCGGGGACTACGAGCAGTACTTC. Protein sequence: CAWRGGGDYEQYF.

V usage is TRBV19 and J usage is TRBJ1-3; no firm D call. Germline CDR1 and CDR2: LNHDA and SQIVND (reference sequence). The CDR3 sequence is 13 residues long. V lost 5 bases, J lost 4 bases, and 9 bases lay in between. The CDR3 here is CASSRSGGNTIYF. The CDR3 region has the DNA TGTGCCAGTAGTCGTTCCGGGGGAAACACCATATATTTT.

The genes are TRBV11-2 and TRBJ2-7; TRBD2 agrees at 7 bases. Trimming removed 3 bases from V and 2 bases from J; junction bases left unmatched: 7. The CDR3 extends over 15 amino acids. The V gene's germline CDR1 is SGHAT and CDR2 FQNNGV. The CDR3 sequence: CASSFGGGSAYEQYF. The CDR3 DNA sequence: TGTGCCAGCAGCTTCGGTGGCGGGAGCGCCTACGAGCAGTACTTC.

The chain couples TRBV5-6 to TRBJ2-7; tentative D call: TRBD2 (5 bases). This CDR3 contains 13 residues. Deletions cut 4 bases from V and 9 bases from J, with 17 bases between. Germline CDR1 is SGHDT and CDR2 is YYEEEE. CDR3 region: CASSQGRREGQYF. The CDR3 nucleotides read TGTGCCAGCAGCCAAGGACGGCGCGAGGGGCAGTACTTC.

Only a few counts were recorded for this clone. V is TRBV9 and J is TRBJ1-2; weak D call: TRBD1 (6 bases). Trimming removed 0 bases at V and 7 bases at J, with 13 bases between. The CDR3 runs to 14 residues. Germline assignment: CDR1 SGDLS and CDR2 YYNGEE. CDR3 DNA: TGTGCCAGCAGCGTAGCGGGGGGCTGGAGTGGCTACACCTTC. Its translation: CASSVAGGWSGYTF.

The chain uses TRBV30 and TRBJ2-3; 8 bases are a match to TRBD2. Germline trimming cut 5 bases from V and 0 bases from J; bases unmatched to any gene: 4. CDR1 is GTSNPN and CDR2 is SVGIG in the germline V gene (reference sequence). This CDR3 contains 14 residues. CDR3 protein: CAWAIAGSTDTQYF. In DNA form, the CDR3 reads TGTGCCTGGGCCATAGCGGGGAGCACAGATACGCAGTATTTT.

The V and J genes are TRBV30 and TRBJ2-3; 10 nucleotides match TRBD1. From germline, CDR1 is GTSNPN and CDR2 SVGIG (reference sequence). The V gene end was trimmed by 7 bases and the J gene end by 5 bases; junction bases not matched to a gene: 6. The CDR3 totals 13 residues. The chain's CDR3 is CASTGGGGDTQYF. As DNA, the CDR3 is TGTGCCTCGACAGGGGGCGGGGGAGATACGCAGTATTTT.

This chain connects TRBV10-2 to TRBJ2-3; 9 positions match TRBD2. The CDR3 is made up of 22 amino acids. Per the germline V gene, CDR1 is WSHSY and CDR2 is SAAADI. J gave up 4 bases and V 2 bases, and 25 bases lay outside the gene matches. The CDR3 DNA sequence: TGCGCCAGCAGTGAGAGGGCTAGAGGGGCGGGAGGGCCGCGAATTAGCCCAGATACGCAGTATTTT. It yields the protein CASSERARGAGGPRISPDTQYF.